These 18 T cell receptor beta chains originate from one sample sequenced in a study of early T cells in non-severe SARS-CoV-2 infection. One entry per CDR3 protein, called by TCRdb with MiXCR from the 5' RACE reads. Of 55,000 to 65,000 distinct CDR3 sequences in the sample, about 10% were seen once. Sequencing was carried out using whole blood. Every receptor here comes from an adult who was a healthcare worker with PCR-confirmed SARS-CoV-2 infection or an uninfected control (not recorded which).

The table lists this clonotype with many counts. The chain links TRBV6-6 to TRBJ2-7; TRBD2 matches 11 bases. Per germline, CDR1 MNHNY and CDR2 SVGAGI (reference sequence). J lost 3 bases, V lost 7 bases, and 11 bases had no gene match. This CDR3 spans 16 amino acids. In DNA form, the CDR3 reads TGTGCCAGCACTACTAGCGGGGGCTCCGTCCTCTACGAGCAGTACTTC. Encoded protein: CASTTSGGSVLYEQYF.

The chain employs TRBV11-2 and TRBJ1-6; D unclear. CDR3 size: 12 residues. V was clipped by 4 bases and J by 6 bases, with 4 bases between them. Germline CDR1 reads SGHAT; CDR2 reads FQNNGV. CDR3 residues: CASSSTNSPLHF. The CDR3 coding sequence is TGTGCCAGCAGCTCGACTAATTCACCCCTCCACTTT.

In its sample, this clonotype was seen a few times. This chain links TRBV7-2 with TRBJ1-4; tentatively, D is TRBD1 (6 bases). The ends were cut back, 0 bases at V and 3 bases at J, with 11 bases in the middle. Per germline, CDR1 SGHTA and CDR2 FQGNSA. This CDR3 is 16 amino acids long. DNA for the CDR3: TGTGCCAGCAGCTTAGCGAAGGGGGGACCTAATGAAAAACTGTTTTTT. It codes for CASSLAKGGPNEKLFF.

This clonotype was picked up a small number of times. This rearrangement joins TRBV5-1 to TRBJ2-1; 9 nucleotides align to TRBD2. This CDR3 has 15 residues. After removal of 10 bases from V and 7 bases from J, the junction contained 15 bases not matched to a gene. Per the germline V gene, CDR1 is SGHRS and CDR2 is YFSETQ. This CDR3 reads CASLPLSGRGNEQFF. CDR3 bases: TGCGCCTCTTTACCCCTTAGCGGGAGAGGAAATGAGCAGTTCTTC.

This clonotype was counted only a few times. An end of the junction does not agree with germline; a read error may underlie this. The chain links TRBV10-1 to TRBJ2-5; no reliable D call. CDR1 and CDR2 (germline): WNHNN, SYGVQD (reference sequence). The CDR3 is 13 residues long. CDR3: CASSESVQGTQYF. In DNA, the CDR3 is TGCGCCAGCAGTGAGTCTGTTCAAGGGACCCAGTACTTC.

Ten or more counts support this clonotype. The gene calls are TRBV7-2 and TRBJ1-1; possibly TRBD1 for D (6 bases). V was clipped by 3 bases and J by 4 bases, with 12 bases between them. The CDR3 is made up of 14 amino acids. CDR1 and CDR2 (germline): SGHTA, FQGNSA. CDR3 in amino acids: CASSLAWGATEAFF. In DNA form, the CDR3 reads TGTGCCAGCAGCTTGGCTTGGGGGGCCACTGAAGCTTTCTTT.

In its sample, this clonotype was seen many times. V and J are TRBV7-9 and TRBJ2-4, with TRBD1 as a possible D gene (5 bases). This CDR3 comprises 14 residues. V gave up 5 bases and J gave up 14 bases, with 22 bases separating them. Germline V gene data show CDR1 as SEHNR and CDR2 as FQNEAQ (reference sequence). The DNA of the CDR3 is TGTGCCAGCAGCGCCTCACCGTCTGGGCCACAGGAGTACTTC. Translation: CASSASPSGPQEYF.

This chain links TRBV5-4 with TRBJ2-3, with D perhaps TRBD2 (5 bases). Trimming shortened V by 7 bases and J by 1 base, and 10 bases separated the two germline ends. The CDR3 is 13 amino acids. In germline, CDR1 is SGHNT, CDR2 YYREEE (reference sequence). This chain's CDR3 is CASLAGGTDTQYF. The CDR3 DNA reads TGTGCCAGCCTCGCCGGGGGCACAGATACGCAGTATTTT. The complete variable domain, with remaining parts taken from reference TRBV5-4 and TRBJ2-3, reads ETGVTQSPTHLIKTRGQQVTLRCSSQSGHNTVSWYQQALGQGPQFIFQYYREEENGRGNFPPRFSGLQFPNYSSELNVNALELDDSALYLCASLAGGTDTQYFGPGTRLTVL.

This clonotype was seen at least ten times. This chain uses TRBV19 with TRBJ1-5; tentatively, D is TRBD1 (6 bases). CDR3 length: 14 residues. V was cut by 7 bases and J by 9 bases, with 19 bases left in between. CDR1 is LNHDA and CDR2 is SQIVND in the germline V gene (reference sequence). CDR3 sequence reads: CASTTTTDRPPQHF. CDR3 DNA: TGTGCCAGTACCACGACTACCGACAGGCCGCCCCAGCATTTT. The whole variable domain, filled in from reference TRBV19 and TRBJ1-5, reads DGGITQSPKYLFRKEGQNVTLSCEQNLNHDAMYWYRQDPGQGLRLIYYSQIVNDFQKGDIAEGYSVSREKKESFPLTVTSAQKNPTAFYLCASTTTTDRPPQHFGDGTRLSIL.

A few counts support this clonotype. This chain connects TRBV12-3 or TRBV12-4 to TRBJ2-1; no clear D. Trimming left V 7 bases short and J 0 bases short, with 13 bases between. CDR3 size: 15 residues. In nucleotides, the CDR3 is TGTGCCAGCACCCGAACCTGGGTCTCCTACAATGAGCAGTTCTTC. Its protein product is CASTRTWVSYNEQFF.

This clonotype was observed at least ten times. This chain links TRBV19 with TRBJ2-1; 9 positions match TRBD1. Germline CDR1 is LNHDA and CDR2 is SQIVND (reference sequence). The CDR3 contains 14 residues. Trimming removed 6 bases from V and 10 bases from J; junction bases left unmatched: 10. In nucleotides, the CDR3 is TGTGCCAGTAGCCCTCGGACAGGGGCGTGGGAGCAGTTCTTC. It yields the protein CASSPRTGAWEQFF. Full variable domain (remainder filled in from reference TRBV19 and TRBJ2-1): DGGITQSPKYLFRKEGQNVTLSCEQNLNHDAMYWYRQDPGQGLRLIYYSQIVNDFQKGDIAEGYSVSREKKESFPLTVTSAQKNPTAFYLCASSPRTGAWEQFFGPGTRLTVL.

This clonotype was seen a few times. In DNA, the CDR3 is TGTGCCAGCTTCTCCCGGTACCAAGAGACCCAGTACTTC. Translation gives CASFSRYQETQYF. The V gene is TRBV6-2 or TRBV6-3, the J gene TRBJ2-5; D is uncertain. Trimming removed 8 bases from V and 0 bases from J, with 10 bases in between. Germline lookup yields CDR1 MNHEY and CDR2 SVGEGT. The CDR3 covers 13 residues.

There are many counts of this clonotype. The rearrangement links TRBV7-2 to TRBJ1-4; D is uncertain. This CDR3 is built from 16 residues. Germline CDR1 reads SGHTA; CDR2 reads FQGNSA. V was clipped by 5 bases and J by 2 bases, with 15 bases between them. Here the CDR3 reads CASSPPRKGTNEKLFF. The CDR3 DNA is TGTGCCAGCAGCCCCCCCCGAAAGGGCACTAATGAAAAACTGTTTTTT.

This clonotype showed up just a few times. The V gene is TRBV7-6, the J gene TRBJ1-1; 10 positions match TRBD1. Germline CDR1 and CDR2: SGHVS and FNYEAQ. J gave up 1 base and V 5 bases, and 4 bases lay outside the gene matches. The CDR3 totals 15 residues. The CDR3 nucleotides read TGTGCCAGCAGCGTGGGACAGGGGACGAACACTGAAGCTTTCTTT. It yields the protein CASSVGQGTNTEAFF.

The chain is built from TRBV20-1 and TRBJ2-7; 7 bases are shared with TRBD2. The germline gives CDR1 DFQATT, CDR2 SNEGSKA (reference sequence). Germline trimming cut 7 bases from V and 2 bases from J; bases unmatched to any gene: 11. The CDR3 is 14 residues long. CDR3 amino acids: CSVRTLAATYEQYF. The CDR3 nucleotides read TGCAGTGTTAGGACCCTAGCGGCCACCTACGAGCAGTACTTC.

J is TRBJ2-7 and V is TRBV6-2 or TRBV6-3; D not resolved. V was clipped by 7 bases and J by 2 bases, with 21 bases between them. The CDR3 is made up of 16 amino acids. Germline loops: CDR1 MNHEY, CDR2 SVGEGT. CDR3 amino acids: CASTLQTGQFTYEQYF. The CDR3 nucleotides are TGTGCCAGCACCTTACAAACCGGGCAGTTCACCTACGAGCAGTACTTC.

Ten or more counts support this clonotype. CDR3 in DNA: TGTGCCAGTTTAACTCGGGTGACCTTCGGGGCCAACGTCCTGACTTTC. Translation: CASLTRVTFGANVLTF. The chain joins TRBV6-5 to TRBJ2-6; the D is unclear. The V end was cut by 9 bases, the J end by 4 bases, with 19 bases between. The CDR3 is 16 amino acids. Germline lookup yields CDR1 MNHEY and CDR2 SVGAGI.

This clonotype was counted many times. The genes are TRBV6-1 and TRBJ2-7; the match to TRBD2 covers 7 bases. After removal of 5 bases from V and 4 bases from J, the junction contained 5 bases not matched to a gene. The length of the CDR3 is 13 residues. Germline loops: CDR1 MNHNS, CDR2 SASEGT. In nucleotides, the CDR3 is TGTGCCAGCAGTCCGGGACTACGATACGAGCAGTACTTC. This sequence encodes CASSPGLRYEQYF.